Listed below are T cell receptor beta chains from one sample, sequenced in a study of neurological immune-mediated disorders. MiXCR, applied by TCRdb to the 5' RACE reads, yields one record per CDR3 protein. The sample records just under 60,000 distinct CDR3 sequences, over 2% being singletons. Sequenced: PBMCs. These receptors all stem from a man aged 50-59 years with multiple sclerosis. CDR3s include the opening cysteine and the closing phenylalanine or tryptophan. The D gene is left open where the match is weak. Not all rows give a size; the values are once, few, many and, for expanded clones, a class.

TGTGCCAGCGGGGACAATCCCTACGAGCAGTACTTC | CASGDNPYEQYF | TRBJ2-7 | - | TRBV12-3/TRBV12-4 | many
TGTGCCAGCAGTTATCCCGGGAAGACCTATGGCTACACCTTC | CASSYPGKTYGYTF | TRBJ1-2 | - | TRBV6-6 | many
TGTGCCAGCAGCTTCCACGAGAACACTGAAGCTTTCTTT | CASSFHENTEAFF | TRBJ1-1 | - | TRBV7-6 | few
TGTGCCAGCAGTGAAGGCGACCTCGGGCCCCAGCATTTT | CASSEGDLGPQHF | TRBJ1-5 | - | TRBV6-1 | -
TGTGCCAGCAGTTACTCGTGGGGTAACACTGAAGCTTTCTTT | CASSYSWGNTEAFF | TRBJ1-1 | - | TRBV6-5 | many
TGTGCCAGCTCACCAAGGACAGGGGAATACGAGCAGTACTTC | CASSPRTGEYEQYF | TRBJ2-7 | TRBD1 | TRBV18 | many
TGTGCCAGCAGTTACCCGCCCCGGACTAGCAGCCATAATGAGCAGTTCTTC | CASSYPPRTSSHNEQFF | TRBJ2-1 | TRBD2 | TRBV6-2/TRBV6-3 | many
TGTGCCATCAGTGAGCTTTCAGGGGCGCTCACAGATACGCAGTATTTT | CAISELSGALTDTQYF | TRBJ2-3 | - | TRBV10-3 | -
TGCAGTGCTAGACAGGGATATCAGGCCGGGGAGCTGTTTTTT | CSARQGYQAGELFF | TRBJ2-2 | - | TRBV20-1 | many
TGTGCCAGCAGACCTACAGGGGATACGCAGTATTTT | CASRPTGDTQYF | TRBJ2-3 | - | TRBV12-3/TRBV12-4 | many
TGTGCCAGCAGCTTGGTGCGGGGGCCCTACAATGAGCAGTTCTTC | CASSLVRGPYNEQFF | TRBJ2-1 | - | TRBV5-6 | many
TGCAGTGCCTCTCAACTGCGGACTAGCGGGGGGAGCCCCACAGATACGCAGTATTTT | CSASQLRTSGGSPTDTQYF | TRBJ2-3 | TRBD2 | TRBV20-1 | few
TGCGCCAGCAGCACAGGACCCCCCACAGATACGCAGTATTTT | CASSTGPPTDTQYF | TRBJ2-3 | - | TRBV5-1 | many
TGTGCCAGCAGCTTGGCGGGGACTCCACGGATATACAATGAGCAGTTCTTC | CASSLAGTPRIYNEQFF | TRBJ2-1 | - | TRBV5-6 | many
TGTGCCAGCAGCTTAGCTCTCCCACAGGCAGATACGCAGTATTTT | CASSLALPQADTQYF | TRBJ2-3 | - | TRBV13 | many
TGTGCCAGCAGCCTCCGTTGGGGGGGGAACACCGGGGAGCTGTTTTTT | CASSLRWGGNTGELFF | TRBJ2-2 | TRBD2 | TRBV7-6 | many